What follows are 25 T cell receptor beta chains derived from one specimen sequenced in a study of blood T cell repertoires in COVID-19. TCRdb keeps only in-frame clones here, not all; method: immunoSEQ multiplex PCR. The sample has 200,000 to 300,000 clones, approximately 83% seen once. The material sequenced was PBMCs or T cells enriched from blood (not recorded which). The receptors derive from a woman between 40 and 50 years old with acute COVID-19.

The rearrangement uses TRBV21-1 and TRBJ2-5; the table assigns TRBD2, which was not confirmed against the DNA. TRBV21-1 has pseudogene status. This CDR3 comprises 14 residues. The CDR3 DNA is TGTGCCAGCAGGGGGGGTCAGTACCAAGAGACCCAGTACTTC. Amino acid sequence: CASRGGQYQETQYF.

This rearrangement joins TRBV5-4 to TRBJ1-2; D might be TRBD1 (6 bases). Per germline, CDR1 SGHNT and CDR2 YYREEE (reference sequence). The CDR3 has 14 amino acids. V gave up 6 bases and J gave up 2 bases, with 14 bases separating them. The CDR3 DNA follows: TGTGCCAGCAATCCGGGACACCCAAACTATGGCTACACCTTC. This sequence encodes CASNPGHPNYGYTF.

This clone turned up a few times. V gene TRBV21-1 combines with J gene TRBJ2-1; the DNA was not used to check the table's D call, TRBD2. TRBV21-1 is recorded as a pseudogene. This CDR3 contains 17 residues. The DNA of the CDR3 is TGTGCCAGCAGCAAAGTAGGCGAGAGAGGGTCCTACAATGAGCAGTTCTTC. Protein: CASSKVGERGSYNEQFF.

V gene TRBV2 combines with J gene TRBJ1-2; D is uncertain. Germline V gene lookup returns CDR1 SNHLY and CDR2 FYNNEI. This CDR3 has 14 amino acids. Trimming stripped 5 bases from V and 4 bases from J, with 14 bases between. CDR3 in amino acids: CASSLDWSGYGYTF. Here the CDR3 DNA reads TGTGCCAGCAGTTTGGACTGGAGTGGCTATGGCTACACCTTC.

The chain has TRBV6-5 and TRBJ2-7; D might be TRBD2 (5 bases). Deletions cut 6 bases from V and 2 bases from J, with 8 bases between. This CDR3 is 12 amino acids long. CDR1 MNHEY and CDR2 SVGAGI come from the germline V gene. Written as DNA, the CDR3 is TGTGCCAGCAGCCGGGATACCTACGAGCAGTACTTC. Encoded protein: CASSRDTYEQYF.

This clone has only one observation. J is TRBJ2-1 and V is TRBV20-1, with a tentative D call TRBD1 (6 bases). V was cut by 3 bases and J by 7 bases, with 13 bases left in between. Per germline, CDR1 DFQATT and CDR2 SNEGSKA (reference sequence). This CDR3 region has 13 residues. CDR3 loop: CSASGGQLNEQFF. The DNA of the CDR3 is TGCAGTGCTAGTGGCGGACAGCTTAATGAGCAGTTCTTC.

V is TRBV12-3 or TRBV12-4 and J is TRBJ2-7; 9 bases align to TRBD1. This CDR3 comprises 13 residues. The V gene end was trimmed by 3 bases and the J gene end by 4 bases; junction bases not matched to a gene: 1. CDR3 protein: CASSFGQGYEQYF. DNA for the CDR3: TGTGCCAGCAGTTTTGGACAGGGGTACGAGCAGTACTTC.

The CDR3 spells CASSSPRRGFGYTF. The DNA for the CDR3 is TGTGCCAGCAGTTCACCCCGTCGGGGGTTTGGCTACACCTTC. The rearrangement joins TRBV27 to TRBJ1-2; D is possibly TRBD1 (5 bases). The CDR3 sequence is 14 residues long. Looked up from germline, CDR1 is MNHEY and CDR2 is SMNVEV (reference sequence). The germline V and J ends were trimmed by 4 bases and 7 bases, with 16 bases remaining between them.

This clone turned up a few times. The chain carries TRBV28 and TRBJ2-5; a weak D match, TRBD1 (6 bases). The ends were cut back, 2 bases at V and 4 bases at J, with 11 bases in the middle. Per germline, CDR1 MDHEN and CDR2 SYDVKM. CDR3 size: 14 residues. In nucleotides, the CDR3 is TGTGCCAGCAGTTTAGGTACAGGGAGAGAGACCCAGTACTTC. Protein sequence: CASSLGTGRETQYF.

The V call is TRBV18, the J call TRBJ1-6; 9 bases map to TRBD1. V lost 6 bases and J lost 3; bases outside the gene matches: 6. Looked up from germline, CDR1 is KGHSH and CDR2 is LQKENI. The CDR3 covers 16 residues. The CDR3 sequence: CASSPVGQGYNSPLHF. In DNA form, the CDR3 reads TGTGCCAGCTCCCCAGTGGGACAGGGCTATAATTCACCCCTCCACTTT.

V and J are TRBV6-5 and TRBJ1-2; TRBD1 matches 8 bases. The CDR3 extends over 12 amino acids. The germline V gene encodes CDR1 MNHEY and CDR2 SVGAGI. Trimming at V came to 6 bases and at J to 8 bases, leaving 5 bases not matched to a gene. The CDR3 DNA sequence: TGTGCCAGCAGGAGGGACAGGCAGGGCTACACCTTC. This gives the protein CASRRDRQGYTF.

This rearrangement joins TRBV19 to TRBJ2-1, with 8 bases that match TRBD2. Losses at the gene ends were 3 bases for V and 6 bases for J; bases not matched to a gene: 7. The CDR3 length is 15 residues. CDR1 and CDR2 (germline): LNHDA, SQIVND (reference sequence). The CDR3 protein is CASSISLAGSNEQFF. As DNA, the CDR3 is TGTGCCAGTAGTATTTCCCTAGCGGGTTCCAATGAGCAGTTCTTC.

The chain combines TRBV3-1 (or the pseudogene TRBV3-2) with TRBJ2-2; TRBD2 is a possible D gene (5 bases). Trimming shortened V by 6 bases and J by 7 bases, and 18 bases separated the two germline ends. The CDR3 is made up of 15 amino acids. Germline V gene sequence: CDR1 LGHDT, CDR2 YNNKEL (reference sequence). Here the CDR3 DNA reads TGTGCCAGCAGGTCGAAAGAGGGATTGTTCGGGGAGCTGTTTTTT. Translated, it gives CASRSKEGLFGELFF.

This chain joins TRBV19 and TRBJ2-4; TRBD2 might be the D (6 bases). Per germline, CDR1 LNHDA and CDR2 SQIVND (reference sequence). The CDR3 is made up of 17 amino acids. Trimming took 6 bases from V and 0 from J, leaving 18 bases between them. Here the CDR3 DNA reads TGTGCCAGTAGCCCGCTTAGGTCCGGGGGAGCCAAAAACATTCAGTACTTC. Translation gives CASSPLRSGGAKNIQYF.

This chain connects TRBV29-1 to TRBJ2-7; 11 bases are shared with TRBD1. The CDR3 loop spans 12 amino acids. The germline gives CDR1 SQVTM, CDR2 ANQGSEA. V was clipped by 6 bases and J by 5 bases; unmatched bases: 3. The DNA for the CDR3 is TGCAGCGTCCAGGGACAGGGGGACGAGCAGTACTTC. This translates into CSVQGQGDEQYF.

J is TRBJ2-7 and V is TRBV11-2; 8 bases align to TRBD2. The germline gives CDR1 SGHAT, CDR2 FQNNGV. This CDR3 has 14 residues. V was clipped by 4 bases and J by 6 bases; unmatched bases: 8. CDR3 residues: CASSSRGLAVEQYF. The CDR3 bases are TGTGCCAGCAGCTCCCGAGGACTAGCTGTCGAGCAGTACTTC.

This chain joins TRBV7-9 and TRBJ2-3; TRBD2 agrees at 12 bases. V was clipped by 4 bases and J by 4 bases; unmatched bases: 12. This CDR3 comprises 18 residues. CDR1 is SEHNR, CDR2 FQNEAQ, per germline (reference sequence). CDR3 amino acids: CASSSLAGGAQLSDTQYF. For the CDR3, the DNA is TGTGCCAGCAGCTCGCTAGCGGGAGGGGCCCAGTTGTCAGATACGCAGTATTTT.

This clone was counted once. The chain links TRBV12-3 or TRBV12-4 to TRBJ1-4; 7 nucleotides line up with TRBD1. Trimming at V came to 5 bases and at J to 7 bases, leaving 1 base not matched to a gene. The length of the CDR3 is 12 residues. The CDR3 region is CASSTGAEKLFF. In DNA form, the CDR3 reads TGTGCCAGCAGTACAGGGGCTGAAAAACTGTTTTTT.

The chain recombines TRBV3-1 (or the pseudogene TRBV3-2) with TRBJ2-7, with a tentative D call TRBD1 (6 bases). This CDR3 is 13 amino acids long. Germline assignment: CDR1 LGHDT and CDR2 YNNKEL (reference sequence). Trimming stripped 0 bases from V and 6 bases from J, with 9 bases between. The CDR3 DNA reads TGTGCCAGCAGCCAAGAAAGAGGGGGCGAGCAGTACTTC. Encoded protein: CASSQERGGEQYF.

The CDR3 DNA reads as TGTGCCAGTACAGGGTCGAGTTACAATGAGCAGTTCTTC. Its translation: CASTGSSYNEQFF. The V and J genes are TRBV25-1 and TRBJ2-1; D may be TRBD1 (6 bases). The CDR3 has 13 residues. Germline lookup yields CDR1 MGHDK and CDR2 SYGVNS. Trimming shortened V by 9 bases and J by 4 bases, and 13 bases separated the two germline ends.

The rearrangement links TRBV10-2 to TRBJ2-1; the match to TRBD2 covers 9 bases. With V trimmed by 8 bases and J by 6 bases, 11 bases remained unmatched. The CDR3 is made up of 15 amino acids. CDR1 WSHSY and CDR2 SAAADI come from the germline V gene. The CDR3 sequence is CASSSLAGKFNEQFF. CDR3 DNA: TGCGCCAGCTCCTCTCTAGCGGGAAAGTTCAATGAGCAGTTCTTC.

The rearrangement joins TRBV7-9 to TRBJ2-1; 7 nucleotides match TRBD1. V lost 5 bases and J lost 0; bases outside the gene matches: 10. CDR3 length equals 17 residues. Germline loops: CDR1 SEHNR, CDR2 FQNEAQ (reference sequence). DNA of the CDR3: TGTGCCAGCAGCAGGGAAGGGGGCGCGGGCTCCTACAATGAGCAGTTCTTC. Protein product: CASSREGGAGSYNEQFF.

The chain is built from TRBV27 and TRBJ1-2; D is uncertain. V was clipped by 3 bases and J by 5 bases, with 10 bases between them. The CDR3 extends over 13 amino acids. CDR1 and CDR2 (germline): MNHEY, SMNVEV (reference sequence). CDR3 amino acids: CASSFNSGYGYTF. CDR3 DNA: TGTGCCAGCAGTTTTAACAGCGGGTATGGCTACACCTTC.

V usage is TRBV3-1 (or the pseudogene TRBV3-2) and J usage is TRBJ2-7, with D tentatively TRBD1 (5 bases). This CDR3 has 15 residues. Trimming cost V 1 base and J 1 base, with 11 bases left between them. Germline V gene sequence: CDR1 LGHDT, CDR2 YNNKEL (reference sequence). CDR3 in DNA: TGTGCCAGCAGCCAAGTGCGGCAGGGATCCTACGAGCAGTACTTC. The encoded protein is CASSQVRQGSYEQYF.

This clone occurred a few times. The chain couples TRBV25-1 to TRBJ1-4; 7 bases map to TRBD1. V shed 8 bases and J 5 bases; nucleotides not matched to a gene: 5. Germline V gene sequence: CDR1 MGHDK, CDR2 SYGVNS. The CDR3 length is 13 residues. CDR3 nucleotide sequence: TGTGCCAGCGCCACAGGGGAGAATGAAAAACTGTTTTTT. Amino acid sequence: CASATGENEKLFF.